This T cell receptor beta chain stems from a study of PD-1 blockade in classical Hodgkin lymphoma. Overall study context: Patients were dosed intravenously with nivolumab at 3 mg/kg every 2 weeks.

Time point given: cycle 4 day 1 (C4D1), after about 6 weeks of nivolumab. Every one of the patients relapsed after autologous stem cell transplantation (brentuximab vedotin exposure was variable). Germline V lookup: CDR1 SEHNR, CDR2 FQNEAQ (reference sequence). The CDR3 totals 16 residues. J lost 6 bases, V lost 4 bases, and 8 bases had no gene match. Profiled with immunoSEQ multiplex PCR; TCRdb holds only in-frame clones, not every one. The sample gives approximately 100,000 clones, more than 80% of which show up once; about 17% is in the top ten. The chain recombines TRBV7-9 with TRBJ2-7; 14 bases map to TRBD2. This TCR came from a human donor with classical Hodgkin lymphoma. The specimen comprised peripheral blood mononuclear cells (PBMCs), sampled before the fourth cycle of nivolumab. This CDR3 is CASSSGLAGVRGEQYF. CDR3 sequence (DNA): TGTGCCAGCAGCTCGGGACTAGCGGGAGTGCGGGGCGAGCAGTACTTC.